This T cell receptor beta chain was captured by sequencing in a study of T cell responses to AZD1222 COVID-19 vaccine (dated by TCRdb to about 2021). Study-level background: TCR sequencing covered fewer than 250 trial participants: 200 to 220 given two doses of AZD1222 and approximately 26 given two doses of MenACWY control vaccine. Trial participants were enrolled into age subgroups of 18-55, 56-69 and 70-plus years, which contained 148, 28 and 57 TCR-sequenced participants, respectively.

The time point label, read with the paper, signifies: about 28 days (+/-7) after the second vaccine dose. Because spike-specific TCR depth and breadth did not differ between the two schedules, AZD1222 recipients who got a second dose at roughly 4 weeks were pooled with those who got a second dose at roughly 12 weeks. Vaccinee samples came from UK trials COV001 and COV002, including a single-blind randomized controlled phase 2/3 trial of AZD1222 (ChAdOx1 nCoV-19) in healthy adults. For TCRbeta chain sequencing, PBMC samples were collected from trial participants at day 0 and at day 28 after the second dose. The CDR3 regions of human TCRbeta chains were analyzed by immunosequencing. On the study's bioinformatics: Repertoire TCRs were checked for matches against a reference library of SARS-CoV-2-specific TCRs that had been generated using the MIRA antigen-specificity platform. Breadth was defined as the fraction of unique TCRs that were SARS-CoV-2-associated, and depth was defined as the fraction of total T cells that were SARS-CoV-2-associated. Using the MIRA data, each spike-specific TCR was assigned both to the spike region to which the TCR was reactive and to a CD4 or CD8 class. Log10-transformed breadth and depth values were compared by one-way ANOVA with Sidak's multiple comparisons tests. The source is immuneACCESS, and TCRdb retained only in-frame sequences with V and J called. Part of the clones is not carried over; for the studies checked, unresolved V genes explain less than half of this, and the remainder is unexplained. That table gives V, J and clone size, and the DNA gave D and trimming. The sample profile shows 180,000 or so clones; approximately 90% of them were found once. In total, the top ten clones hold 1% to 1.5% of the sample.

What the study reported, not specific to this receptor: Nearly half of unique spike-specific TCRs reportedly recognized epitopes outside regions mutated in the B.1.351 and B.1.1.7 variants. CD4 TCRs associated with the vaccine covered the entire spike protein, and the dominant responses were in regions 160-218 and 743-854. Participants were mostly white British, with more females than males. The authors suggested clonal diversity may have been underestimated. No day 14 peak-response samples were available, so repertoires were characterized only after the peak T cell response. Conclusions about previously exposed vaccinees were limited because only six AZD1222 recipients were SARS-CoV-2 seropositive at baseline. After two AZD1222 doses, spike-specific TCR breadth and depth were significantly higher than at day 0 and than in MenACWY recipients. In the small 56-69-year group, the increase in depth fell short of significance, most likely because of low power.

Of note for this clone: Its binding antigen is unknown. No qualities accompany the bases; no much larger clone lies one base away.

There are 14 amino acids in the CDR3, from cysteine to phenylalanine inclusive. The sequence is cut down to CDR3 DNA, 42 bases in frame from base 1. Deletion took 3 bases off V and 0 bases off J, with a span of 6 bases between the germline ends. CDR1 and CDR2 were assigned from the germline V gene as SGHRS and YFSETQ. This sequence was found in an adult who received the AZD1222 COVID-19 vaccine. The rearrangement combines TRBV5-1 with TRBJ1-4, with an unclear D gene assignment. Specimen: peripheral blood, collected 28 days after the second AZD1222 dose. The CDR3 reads CASSSLATNEKLFF. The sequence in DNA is TGCGCCAGCAGCTCTCTTGCAACTAATGAAAAACTGTTTTTT.